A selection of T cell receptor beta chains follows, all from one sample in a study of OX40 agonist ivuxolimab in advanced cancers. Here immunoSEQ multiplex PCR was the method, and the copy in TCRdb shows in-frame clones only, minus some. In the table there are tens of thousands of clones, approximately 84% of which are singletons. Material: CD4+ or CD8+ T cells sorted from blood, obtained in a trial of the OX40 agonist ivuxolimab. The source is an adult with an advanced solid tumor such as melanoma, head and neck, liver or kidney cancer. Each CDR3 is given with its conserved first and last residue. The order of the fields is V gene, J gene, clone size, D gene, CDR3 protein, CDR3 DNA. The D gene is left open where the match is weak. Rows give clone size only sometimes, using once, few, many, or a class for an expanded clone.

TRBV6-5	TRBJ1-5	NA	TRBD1	CASADRGGNQPQHF	TGTGCCAGCGCGGACAGGGGGGGCAATCAGCCCCAGCATTTT
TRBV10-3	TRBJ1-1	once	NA	CAISWTENTEAFF	TGTGCCATCTCCTGGACGGAGAACACTGAAGCTTTCTTT
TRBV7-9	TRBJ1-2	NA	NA	CASSRPGPPVHGYTF	TGTGCCAGCAGCCGTCCCGGGCCTCCAGTCCATGGCTACACCTTC
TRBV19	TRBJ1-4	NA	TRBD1	CASSPRQGRNEKLFF	TGTGCCAGTAGTCCCAGACAGGGGCGAAATGAAAAACTGTTTTTT
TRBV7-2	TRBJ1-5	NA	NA	CASSLLPNQPQHF	TGTGCCAGCAGCTTACTTCCCAATCAGCCCCAGCATTTT
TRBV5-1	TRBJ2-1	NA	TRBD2	CASSFLAGGNNEQFF	TGCGCCAGCAGCTTTTTGGCGGGAGGAAACAATGAGCAGTTCTTC
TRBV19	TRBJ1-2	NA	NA	CASSSQQGGGGYTF	TGTGCCAGTAGTTCCCAACAGGGTGGGGGCGGCTACACCTTC
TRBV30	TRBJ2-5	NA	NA	CAWSVHAGTRQETQYF	TGTGCCTGGAGTGTACATGCCGGGACACGTCAAGAGACCCAGTACTTC
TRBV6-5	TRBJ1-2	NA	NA	CASSRTQTGGYTF	TGTGCCAGCAGCCGAACACAAACGGGGGGCTACACCTTC
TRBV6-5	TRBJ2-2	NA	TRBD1	CASSKGQATGELFF	TGTGCCAGCAGTAAGGGACAGGCGACCGGGGAGCTGTTTTTT
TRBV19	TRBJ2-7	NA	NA	CASKKDGSGTYEQYF	TGTGCCAGTAAAAAGGACGGTAGCGGAACCTACGAGCAGTACTTC
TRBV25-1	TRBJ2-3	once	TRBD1	CASSEQQGGDTQYF	TGTGCCAGCAGTGAACAACAGGGGGGAGATACGCAGTATTTT
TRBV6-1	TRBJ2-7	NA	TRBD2	CASSEFSSGRMREQYF	TGTGCCAGCAGTGAATTTTCTAGCGGGAGGATGAGGGAGCAGTACTTC
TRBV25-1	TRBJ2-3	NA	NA	CASSPQEATDTQYF	TGTGCCAGCAGTCCGCAAGAGGCTACAGATACGCAGTATTTT
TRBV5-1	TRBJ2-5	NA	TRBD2	CASMTDGGDQETQYF	TGCGCCAGCATGACTGACGGGGGGGACCAAGAGACCCAGTACTTC
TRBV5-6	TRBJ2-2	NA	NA	CASSLQETGELFF	TGTGCCAGCAGCCTACAGGAGACCGGGGAGCTGTTTTTT
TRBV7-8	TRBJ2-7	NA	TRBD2	CASSQLAGVKNEQYF	TGTGCCAGCAGCCAACTAGCGGGAGTTAAGAACGAGCAGTACTTC
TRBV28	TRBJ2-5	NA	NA	CASSTHFRGGTQYF	TGTGCCAGCAGCACCCATTTTAGGGGAGGGACCCAGTACTTC
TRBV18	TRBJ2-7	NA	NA	CASSPPGASANGEQYF	TGTGCCAGCTCACCACCGGGCGCCTCCGCTAATGGCGAGCAGTACTTC
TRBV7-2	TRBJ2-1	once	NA	CASSTFWGPNNEQFF	TGTGCCAGCAGCACCTTTTGGGGGCCAAACAATGAGCAGTTCTTC
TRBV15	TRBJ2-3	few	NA	CATSKTRLDTQYF	TGTGCCACCAGCAAAACTAGGCTGGATACGCAGTATTTT
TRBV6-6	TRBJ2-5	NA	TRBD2	CASSYSQREFETQYF	TGTGCCAGCAGTTACTCCCAGCGGGAGTTCGAGACCCAGTACTTC
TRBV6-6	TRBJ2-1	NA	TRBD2	CASSQGLAGGYDEQFF	TGTGCCAGCAGCCAGGGACTAGCGGGAGGTTACGATGAGCAGTTCTTC
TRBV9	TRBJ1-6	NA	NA	CASSSRYNSPLHF	TGTGCCAGCAGCTCCCGGTATAATTCACCCCTCCACTTT
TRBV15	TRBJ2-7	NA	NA	CATRPSGASYEQYF	TGTGCCACCCGCCCATCAGGTGCCTCCTACGAGCAGTACTTC
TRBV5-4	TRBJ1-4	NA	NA	CASSLDPDEKLFF	TGTGCCAGCAGCTTGGACCCCGATGAAAAACTGTTTTTT
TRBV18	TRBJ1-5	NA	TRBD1	CASSLTGASGNQPQHF	TGTGCCAGCTCACTAACAGGGGCAAGCGGCAATCAGCCCCAGCATTTT
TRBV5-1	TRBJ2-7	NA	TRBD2	CASSLAPGGAYEQYF	TGCGCCAGCAGCTTGGCCCCGGGAGGGGCCTACGAGCAGTACTTC
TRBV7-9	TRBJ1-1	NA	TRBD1	CASSHTGAIGTEAFF	TGTGCCAGCAGCCATACAGGGGCGATCGGCACTGAAGCTTTCTTT